This T cell receptor (beta chain) was documented in a study of T cells expressing NK-cell markers. The CDR3 has 15 residues. Germline V lookup: CDR1 MNHEY, CDR2 SVGEGT. One entry per CDR3 protein, without DNA, is what TCRdb gives after re-calling the 5' RACE reads. The sample includes around 470,000 distinct CDR3 sequences. The rearrangement links TRBV6-2 or TRBV6-3 to TRBJ2-7; the TRBD1 assignment by TCRdb is unverifiable without DNA. The sample was blood T cells: a sorted CD56 or NKG2C T cell subset, CD4+ or CD8+ T cells, or bulk PBMC T cells (not recorded which). The TCR comes from a woman between 45 and 60 years old in good health. CDR3 sequence: CASSYKGSFSYEQYF.